Presented here are 15 T cell receptor beta chains from one specimen sequenced in a study of T cell responses to AZD1222 COVID-19 vaccine. Here immunoSEQ multiplex PCR was the method, and the copy in TCRdb shows in-frame clones only, minus some. The sample carries 72,000 or so clones, about nine tenths recorded once. The source was peripheral blood, collected 28 days after the second AZD1222 dose. The receptors here all came from an adult who received the AZD1222 COVID-19 vaccine.

The CDR3 DNA follows: TGTGCCAGCAGTATGGGCGGGAGAGTGGAGACCCAGTACTTC. This encodes CASSMGGRVETQYF. J is TRBJ2-5 and V is TRBV6-2 or TRBV6-3, with 7 bases identical to TRBD2. The V segment lost 5 bases and the J segment 5 bases; nucleotides outside the gene matches: 8. This CDR3 is 14 amino acids long. Germline V gene lookup returns CDR1 MNHEY and CDR2 SVGEGT.

The chain employs TRBV19 and TRBJ1-5; D might be TRBD1 (6 bases). V was shortened by 0 bases and J by 3 bases, with 9 bases between the two germline ends. CDR1 is LNHDA, CDR2 SQIVND, per germline (reference sequence). The CDR3 runs 15 residues. For the CDR3, the DNA is TGTGCCAGTAGTATAGATCGGACAGTCAATCAGCCCCAGCATTTT. This sequence encodes CASSIDRTVNQPQHF.

This clone was counted a few times. The chain carries TRBV15 and TRBJ2-7; unclear D gene. V lost 0 bases, J lost 2 bases, and 14 bases lay in between. This CDR3 is built from 16 residues. Germline V gives CDR1 LNHNV, CDR2 YYDKDF (reference sequence). The CDR3, as DNA: TGTGCCACCAGCAGAGATATAACCGGAAGGGCCTACGAGCAGTACTTC. Translating gives CATSRDITGRAYEQYF. Variable domain in full (rest from reference TRBV15 and TRBJ2-7): DAMVIQNPRYQVTQFGKPVTLSCSQTLNHNVMYWYQQKSSQAPKLLFHYYDKDFNNEADTPDNFQSRRPNTSFCFLDIRSPGLGDTAMYLCATSRDITGRAYEQYFGPGTRLTVT.

This chain connects TRBV5-1 to TRBJ2-4; tentative D call: TRBD1 (5 bases). Germline lookup yields CDR1 SGHRS and CDR2 YFSETQ. Trimming removed 0 bases from V and 13 bases from J, with 14 bases in between. This CDR3 is 13 amino acids long. The CDR3 bases are TGCGCCAGCAGCTTGGAACCAGGGCAGCGACAGTACTTC. The encoded protein is CASSLEPGQRQYF. Full variable domain (missing parts from reference TRBV5-1 and TRBJ2-4): KAGVTQTPRYLIKTRGQQVTLSCSPISGHRSVSWYQQTPGQGLQFLFEYFSETQRNKGNFPGRFSGRQFSNSRSEMNVSTLELGDSALYLCASSLEPGQRQYFGAGTRLSVL.

The rearrangement joins TRBV4-1 to TRBJ2-4; D not certain. The germline CDR1 and CDR2 sequences are MGHRA and YSYEKL. Trimming removed 0 bases from V and 0 bases from J, with 21 bases in between. CDR3 length: 20 amino acids. The CDR3 reads CASSQDRRPEFSGAKNIQYF. CDR3 nucleotide sequence: TGCGCCAGCAGCCAAGATCGGAGACCCGAGTTTTCGGGAGCCAAAAACATTCAGTACTTC.

The chain couples TRBV19 to TRBJ1-6; tentatively, D is TRBD1 (5 bases). The CDR3 spans 17 residues. Trimming took off 5 bases at V and 0 bases at J, with 14 bases between the two ends. Germline lookup yields CDR1 LNHDA and CDR2 SQIVND (reference sequence). CDR3 region: CASSSGRISSYNSPLHF. DNA for the CDR3: TGTGCCAGTAGTTCGGGACGGATAAGCTCCTATAATTCACCCCTCCACTTT.

Worth noting for this clone: The junction and the germline gene differ at one end; a read error may be behind it. This rearrangement joins TRBV5-5 to TRBJ2-7; D is unclear. This CDR3 is 12 amino acids long. The germline V gene has CDR1 SGHKS and CDR2 YYEKEE (reference sequence). The CDR3 DNA sequence: TGTGCCAGCAGCCCCCGGACGCAAAAGCCCCTGTGG. Translated: CASSPRTQKPLW.

This clone appeared a single time. This rearrangement joins TRBV7-2 to TRBJ2-7; 11 bases line up with TRBD2. Germline V CDR1 and CDR2: SGHTA, FQGNSA. The CDR3 sequence is 15 residues long. The V and J ends lost 3 bases and 1 base, in that order; junction bases with no gene match: 2. CDR3 DNA: TGTGCCAGCAGCTTTAGCGGGAGGGCGTCCTACGAGCAGTACTTC. Translating it yields CASSFSGRASYEQYF.

This chain links TRBV7-2 with TRBJ1-1, with no clear D. This CDR3 region has 12 residues. Germline CDR1 and CDR2: SGHTA and FQGNSA. The CDR3 coding sequence is TGTGGTATCACACCCAGGCCCGCTGAAGCTTTCTTT. Translating it yields CGITPRPAEAFF.

V and J are TRBV9 and TRBJ2-1; TRBD2 aligns across 9 bases. Germline CDR1 is SGDLS and CDR2 is YYNGEE. The CDR3 is 19 residues long. V lost 4 bases, J lost 4 bases, and 18 bases stayed unmatched. The CDR3 reads CASSPWREGHPRPYNEQFF. The CDR3 DNA follows: TGTGCCAGCAGCCCTTGGCGGGAGGGCCACCCTAGGCCGTACAATGAGCAGTTCTTC.

V usage is TRBV5-4 and J usage is TRBJ1-2, with D unresolved. Germline V lookup: CDR1 SGHNT, CDR2 YYREEE (reference sequence). The CDR3 runs 13 residues. Trimming took off 2 bases at V and 6 bases at J, with 11 bases between the two ends. The CDR3, as DNA: TGTGCCAGCAGCTTAGGGATTAAGGATGGCTACACCTTC. Protein: CASSLGIKDGYTF.

The J gene is TRBJ2-1, the V gene TRBV3-1 (or the pseudogene TRBV3-2), with D perhaps TRBD1 or TRBD2 (5 bases each). Between the trimmed V and J ends, which lost 5 bases and 8 bases, there was a span of 10 bases. The length of the CDR3 is 12 residues. Germline V gives CDR1 LGHDT, CDR2 YNNKEL (reference sequence). CDR3: CASSSGTHEQFF. Written as DNA, the CDR3 is TGTGCCAGCAGCTCCGGGACCCATGAGCAGTTCTTC.

The CDR3: CSASYGATYEQYF. As DNA, the CDR3 is TGCAGTGCTAGTTACGGAGCTACCTACGAGCAGTACTTC. The J gene is TRBJ2-7, the V gene TRBV20-1; D gene unclear. The CDR3 has 13 amino acids. The V end lost 3 bases, the J end lost 2 bases, and 11 bases lay between the germline ends. In germline, CDR1 is DFQATT, CDR2 SNEGSKA (reference sequence).

In this sample, this clone turned up once. The gene calls are TRBV20-1 and TRBJ2-7; D may be TRBD2 (5 bases). This CDR3 region has 13 residues. Germline CDR1 is DFQATT and CDR2 is SNEGSKA (reference sequence). V lost 3 bases and J lost 4, with 13 bases in between. Written as DNA, the CDR3 is TGCAGTGCTAGTACGGGCCGAGGGTACGAGCAGTACTTC. This translates into CSASTGRGYEQYF.

The V gene is TRBV29-1, the J gene TRBJ2-1; D is perhaps TRBD1 or TRBD2 (7 bases each). The V end was cut by 0 bases, the J end by 3 bases, with 15 bases between. CDR3 length equals 16 residues. The V gene's germline CDR1 is SQVTM and CDR2 ANQGSEA. The CDR3, as DNA: TGCAGCGTTGAAGAAGGGGGCGGGAGAGGCTACAATGAGCAGTTCTTC. Translated, it gives CSVEEGGGRGYNEQFF.